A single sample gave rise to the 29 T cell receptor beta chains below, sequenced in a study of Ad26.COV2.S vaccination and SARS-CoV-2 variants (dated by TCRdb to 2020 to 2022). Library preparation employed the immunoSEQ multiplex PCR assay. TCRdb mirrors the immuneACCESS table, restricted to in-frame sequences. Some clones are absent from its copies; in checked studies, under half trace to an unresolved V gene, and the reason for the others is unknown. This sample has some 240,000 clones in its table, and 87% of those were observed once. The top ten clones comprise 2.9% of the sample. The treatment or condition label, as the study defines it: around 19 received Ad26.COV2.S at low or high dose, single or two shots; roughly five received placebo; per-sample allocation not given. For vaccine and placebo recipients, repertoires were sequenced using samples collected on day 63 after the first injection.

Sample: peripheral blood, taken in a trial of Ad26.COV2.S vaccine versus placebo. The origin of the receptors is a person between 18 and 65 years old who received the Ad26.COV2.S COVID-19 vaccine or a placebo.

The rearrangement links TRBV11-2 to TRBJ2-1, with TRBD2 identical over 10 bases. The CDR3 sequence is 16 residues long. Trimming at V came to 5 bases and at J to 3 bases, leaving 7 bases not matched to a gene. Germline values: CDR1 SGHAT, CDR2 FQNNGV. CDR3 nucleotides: TGTGCCAGCAGCCCACTGAGCGGGAGGGACTACAATGAGCAGTTCTTC. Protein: CASSPLSGRDYNEQFF.

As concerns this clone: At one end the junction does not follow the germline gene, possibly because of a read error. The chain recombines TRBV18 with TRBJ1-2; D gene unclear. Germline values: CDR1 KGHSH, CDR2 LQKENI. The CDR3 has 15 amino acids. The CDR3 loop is CASSSPFRTNYGYTF. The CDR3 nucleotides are TGTGCCAGCTCATCACCCTTCCGGACTAACTATGGCTACACCTTC. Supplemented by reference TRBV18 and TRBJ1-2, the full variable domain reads NAGVMQNPRHLVRRRGQEARLRCSPMKGHSHVYWYRQLPEEGLKFMVYLQKENIIDESGMPKERFSAEFPKEGPSILRIQQVVRGDSAAYFCASSSPFRTNYGYTFGSGTRLTVV.

The CDR3: CASSEEEMNTEAFF. CDR3 sequence (DNA): TGTGCCAGCAGCGAGGAGGAGATGAACACTGAAGCTTTCTTT. The J gene is TRBJ1-1, the V gene TRBV5-6, with D unresolved. The CDR3 runs to 14 residues. From germline, CDR1 is SGHDT and CDR2 YYEEEE. Trimming stripped 4 bases from V and 0 bases from J, with 10 bases between.

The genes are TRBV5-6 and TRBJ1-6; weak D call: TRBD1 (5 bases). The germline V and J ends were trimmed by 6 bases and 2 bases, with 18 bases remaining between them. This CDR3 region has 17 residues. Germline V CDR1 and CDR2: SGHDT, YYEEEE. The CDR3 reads CASTQSRTKAYNSPLHF. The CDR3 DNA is TGTGCCAGCACCCAAAGTCGGACAAAGGCCTATAATTCACCCCTCCACTTT.

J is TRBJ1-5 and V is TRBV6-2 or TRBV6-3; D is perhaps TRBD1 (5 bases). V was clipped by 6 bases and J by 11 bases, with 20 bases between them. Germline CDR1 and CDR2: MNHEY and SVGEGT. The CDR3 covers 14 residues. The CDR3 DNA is TGTGCCAGCAGCTTGGGACCTCGAGTGACGGCCCAGCATTTT. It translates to CASSLGPRVTAQHF.

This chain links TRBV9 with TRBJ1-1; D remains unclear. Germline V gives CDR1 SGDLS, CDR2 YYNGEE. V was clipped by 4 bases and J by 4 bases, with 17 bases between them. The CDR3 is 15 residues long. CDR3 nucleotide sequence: TGTGCCAGCAGCCTAGGTAACGTGAGAAGCACTGAAGCTTTCTTT. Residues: CASSLGNVRSTEAFF. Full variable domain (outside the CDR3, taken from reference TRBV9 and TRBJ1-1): DSGVTQTPKHLITATGQRVTLRCSPRSGDLSVYWYQQSLDQGLQFLIQYYNGEERAKGNILERFSAQQFPDLHSELNLSSLELGDSALYFCASSLGNVRSTEAFFGQGTRLTVV.

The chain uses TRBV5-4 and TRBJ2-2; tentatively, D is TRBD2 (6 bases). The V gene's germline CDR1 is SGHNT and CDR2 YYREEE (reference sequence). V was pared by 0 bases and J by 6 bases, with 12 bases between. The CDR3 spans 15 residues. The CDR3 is CASSLASGLAGELFF. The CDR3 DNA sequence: TGTGCCAGCAGCTTGGCCAGCGGGTTGGCCGGGGAGCTGTTTTTT.

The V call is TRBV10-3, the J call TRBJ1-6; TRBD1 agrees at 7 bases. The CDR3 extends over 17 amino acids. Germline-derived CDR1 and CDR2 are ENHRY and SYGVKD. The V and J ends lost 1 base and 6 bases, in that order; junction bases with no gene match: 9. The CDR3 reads CAISEFGQAYPNSPLHF. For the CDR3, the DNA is TGTGCCATCAGTGAGTTCGGACAGGCTTATCCTAATTCACCCCTCCACTTT.

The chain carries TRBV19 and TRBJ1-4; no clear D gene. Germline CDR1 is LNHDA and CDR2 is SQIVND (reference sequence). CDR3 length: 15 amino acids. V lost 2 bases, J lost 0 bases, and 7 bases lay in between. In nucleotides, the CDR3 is TGTGCCAGTAGTATAAGCCAGGCAACTAATGAAAAACTGTTTTTT. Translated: CASSISQATNEKLFF.

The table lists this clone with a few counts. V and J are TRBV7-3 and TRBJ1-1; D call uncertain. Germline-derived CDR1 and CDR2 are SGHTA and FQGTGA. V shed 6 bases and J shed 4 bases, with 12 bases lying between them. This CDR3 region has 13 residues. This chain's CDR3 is CASRPPGGTEAFF. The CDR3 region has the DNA TGTGCCAGCAGGCCTCCTGGAGGCACTGAAGCTTTCTTT.

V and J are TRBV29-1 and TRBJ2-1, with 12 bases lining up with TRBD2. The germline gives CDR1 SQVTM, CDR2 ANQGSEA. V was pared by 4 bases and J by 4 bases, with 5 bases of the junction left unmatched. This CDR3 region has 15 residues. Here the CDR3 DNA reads TGCAGCGTTGGGCTAGCGGGGGGGCCTTACAATGAGCAGTTCTTC. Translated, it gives CSVGLAGGPYNEQFF.

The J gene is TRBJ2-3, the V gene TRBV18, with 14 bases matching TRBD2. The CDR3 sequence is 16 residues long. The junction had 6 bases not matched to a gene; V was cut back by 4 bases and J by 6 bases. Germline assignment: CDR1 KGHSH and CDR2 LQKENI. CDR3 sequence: CASSRGTSGSGDTQYF. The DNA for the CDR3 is TGTGCCAGCTCACGCGGGACTAGCGGGAGCGGGGATACGCAGTATTTT.

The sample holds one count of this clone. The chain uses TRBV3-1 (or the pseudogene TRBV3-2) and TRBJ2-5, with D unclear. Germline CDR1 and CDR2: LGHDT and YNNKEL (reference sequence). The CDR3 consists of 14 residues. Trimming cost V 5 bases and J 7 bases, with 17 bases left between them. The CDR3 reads CASSAAVWPGTQYF. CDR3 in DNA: TGTGCCAGCAGCGCGGCTGTCTGGCCGGGGACCCAGTACTTC.

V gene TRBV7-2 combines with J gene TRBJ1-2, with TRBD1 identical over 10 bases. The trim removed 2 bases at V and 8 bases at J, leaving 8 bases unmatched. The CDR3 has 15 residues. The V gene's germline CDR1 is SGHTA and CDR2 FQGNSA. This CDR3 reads CASSLRGQGHVGYTF. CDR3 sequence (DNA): TGTGCCAGCAGCTTAAGGGGACAGGGGCACGTCGGCTACACCTTC.

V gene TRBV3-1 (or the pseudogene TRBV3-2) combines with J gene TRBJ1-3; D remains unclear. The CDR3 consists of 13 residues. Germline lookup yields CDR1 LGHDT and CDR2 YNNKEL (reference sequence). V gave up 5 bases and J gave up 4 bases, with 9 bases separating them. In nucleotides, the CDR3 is TGTGCCAGCAGCACCCGGGCCGGAAACACCATATATTTT. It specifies CASSTRAGNTIYF.

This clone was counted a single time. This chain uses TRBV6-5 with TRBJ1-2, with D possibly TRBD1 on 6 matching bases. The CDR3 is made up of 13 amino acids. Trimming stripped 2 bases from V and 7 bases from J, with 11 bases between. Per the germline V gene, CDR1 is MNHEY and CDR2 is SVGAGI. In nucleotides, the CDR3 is TGTGCCAGCAGTTACGGGGGGCTTAGTGGCTACACCTTC. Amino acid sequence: CASSYGGLSGYTF.

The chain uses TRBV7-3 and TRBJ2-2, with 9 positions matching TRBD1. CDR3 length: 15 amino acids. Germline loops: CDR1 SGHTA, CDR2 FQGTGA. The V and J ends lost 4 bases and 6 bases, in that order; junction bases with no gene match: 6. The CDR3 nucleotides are TGTGCCAGCAGCTCTATAGGGACAGGGCCCGGGGAGCTGTTTTTT. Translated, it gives CASSSIGTGPGELFF.

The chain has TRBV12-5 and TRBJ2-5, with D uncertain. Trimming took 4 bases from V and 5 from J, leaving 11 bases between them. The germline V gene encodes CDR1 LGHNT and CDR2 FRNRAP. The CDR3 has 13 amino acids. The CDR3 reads CASGSTLGETQYF. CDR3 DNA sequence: TGTGCTAGTGGTTCGACCCTAGGTGAGACCCAGTACTTC.

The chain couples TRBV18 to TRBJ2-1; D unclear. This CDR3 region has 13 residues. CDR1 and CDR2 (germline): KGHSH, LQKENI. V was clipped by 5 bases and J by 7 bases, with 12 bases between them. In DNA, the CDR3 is TGTGCCAGCTCATCCTCCCTTGGAAATGAGCAGTTCTTC. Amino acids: CASSSSLGNEQFF.

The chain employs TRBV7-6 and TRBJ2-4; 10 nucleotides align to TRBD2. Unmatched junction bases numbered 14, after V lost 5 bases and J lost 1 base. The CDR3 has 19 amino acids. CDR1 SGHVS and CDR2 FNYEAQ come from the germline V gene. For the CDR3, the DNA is TGTGCCAGCAGCCCTTCCCCTGCTAGCGGGGGTGCGGCCAAAAACATTCAGTACTTC. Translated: CASSPSPASGGAAKNIQYF.

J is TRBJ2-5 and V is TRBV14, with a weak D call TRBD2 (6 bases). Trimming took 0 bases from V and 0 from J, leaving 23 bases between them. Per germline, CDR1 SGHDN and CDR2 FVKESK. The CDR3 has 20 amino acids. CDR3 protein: CASSQDTLADYITYQETQYF. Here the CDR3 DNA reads TGTGCCAGCAGCCAAGATACACTAGCCGACTATATTACTTACCAAGAGACCCAGTACTTC.

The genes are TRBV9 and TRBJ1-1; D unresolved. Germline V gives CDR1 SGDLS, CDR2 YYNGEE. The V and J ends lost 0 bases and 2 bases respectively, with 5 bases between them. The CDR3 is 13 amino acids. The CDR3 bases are TGTGCCAGCAGCGTAGGCACAAACACTGAAGCTTTCTTT. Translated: CASSVGTNTEAFF.

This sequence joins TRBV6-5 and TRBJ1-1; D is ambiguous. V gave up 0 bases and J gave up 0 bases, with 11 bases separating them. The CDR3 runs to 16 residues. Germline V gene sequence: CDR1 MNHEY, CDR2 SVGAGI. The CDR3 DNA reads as TGTGCCAGCAGTTACTCGATCGCCTTTATGAACACTGAAGCTTTCTTT. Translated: CASSYSIAFMNTEAFF.

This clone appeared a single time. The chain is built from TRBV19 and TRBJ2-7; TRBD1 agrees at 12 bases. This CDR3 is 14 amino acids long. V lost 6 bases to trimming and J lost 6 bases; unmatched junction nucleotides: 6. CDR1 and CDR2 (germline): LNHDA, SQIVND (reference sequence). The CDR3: CASSAGQGAFEQYF. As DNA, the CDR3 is TGTGCCAGTAGCGCGGGACAGGGGGCGTTCGAGCAGTACTTC. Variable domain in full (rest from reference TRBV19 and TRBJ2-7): DGGITQSPKYLFRKEGQNVTLSCEQNLNHDAMYWYRQDPGQGLRLIYYSQIVNDFQKGDIAEGYSVSREKKESFPLTVTSAQKNPTAFYLCASSAGQGAFEQYFGPGTRLTVT.

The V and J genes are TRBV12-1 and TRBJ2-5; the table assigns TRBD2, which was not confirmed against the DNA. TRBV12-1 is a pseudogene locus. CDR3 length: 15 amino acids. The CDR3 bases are TGTGCCAGCAGCCCACAACCCGCGGGGGGAGAGACCCAGTACTTC. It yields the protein CASSPQPAGGETQYF.

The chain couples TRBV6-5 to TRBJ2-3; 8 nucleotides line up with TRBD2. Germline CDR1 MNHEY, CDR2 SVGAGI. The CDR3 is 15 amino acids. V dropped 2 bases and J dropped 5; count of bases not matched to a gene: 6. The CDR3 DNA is TGTGCCAGCAGTTACAGGACTAGCCTGGGAGATACGCAGTATTTT. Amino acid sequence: CASSYRTSLGDTQYF.

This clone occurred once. The CDR3 DNA follows: TGTGCCAGCAGCGTAGGGTCCTCTAGCACAGATACGCAGTATTTT. Translating gives CASSVGSSSTDTQYF. V is TRBV9 and J is TRBJ2-3; D is unclear. V lost 0 bases, J lost 0 bases, and 8 bases lay in between. Germline-derived CDR1 and CDR2 are SGDLS and YYNGEE. The CDR3 spans 15 residues.

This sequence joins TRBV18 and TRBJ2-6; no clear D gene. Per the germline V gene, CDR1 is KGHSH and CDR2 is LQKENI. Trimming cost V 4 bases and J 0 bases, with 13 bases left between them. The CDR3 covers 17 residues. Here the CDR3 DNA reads TGTGCCAGCTCACTAAGAATTGCCCTCTCTGGGGCCAACGTCCTGACTTTC. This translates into CASSLRIALSGANVLTF.

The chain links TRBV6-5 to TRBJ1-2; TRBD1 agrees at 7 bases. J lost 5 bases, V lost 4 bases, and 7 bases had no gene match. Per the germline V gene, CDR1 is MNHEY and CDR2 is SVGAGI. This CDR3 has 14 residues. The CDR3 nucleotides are TGTGCCAGCAGTTTACGACAGGGAACATATGGCTACACCTTC. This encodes CASSLRQGTYGYTF.